What follows describes a single T cell receptor beta chain. This sample is drawn from a study of naive and memory T cell subsets. The beta constant-region primer was an equimolar mix of two oligonucleotides covering TRBC1 and TRBC2. Nested alpha and beta constant-region primers with the SP2 primer drove four PCR rounds on ligated cDNA. Ligation attached a single-stranded oligonucleotide with a 12-nucleotide UMI and the SP2 primer to the cDNA 3' end. TCRdb independently ran MiXCR on the UMI-ligation and nested PCR reads; one entry per CDR3 protein. The table includes about 82,000 distinct CDR3 sequences, roughly 9.2% detected once. Sequencing input: naive CD8+ T cells from blood. The TCR originated in a human donor in good health.

The CDR3 DNA follows: TGTGCCATCAGTTACCGGGACGGAGACACCCAGTACTTC. Translation gives CAISYRDGDTQYF. V and J are TRBV10-3 and TRBJ2-5; TRBD1 or TRBD2 may be the D gene (5 bases each). Trimming left V 5 bases short and J 8 bases short, with 15 bases between. This CDR3 contains 13 residues. CDR1 ENHRY and CDR2 SYGVKD come from the germline V gene.